This TCR beta chain was identified during a study of metastatic and nonmetastatic thyroid tumors. About the study: The authors compared repertoires across blood and tumor or nodule tissue from malignant and benign thyroid patients. General study findings and limits: Versus benign nodules, malignant thyroid tumors reportedly had significantly higher TCR beta diversity, in blood and tumor.

This clone is classed as medium-sized. Its target is unknown. V lost 3 bases to trimming and J lost 8 bases, with 16 bases between them. The CDR3 contains 14 residues. As originally analysed: The study took CDR3 differences across clinicopathological groups and made a distant-metastasis classifier for papillary thyroid cancer from them. TCRdb re-called clones via MiXCR from the PCR reads. TCRdb, rather than the study authors, made the V and J calls. The data show roughly 14,000 clones, around 25% seen once. The entire patient cohort was treatment-naive prior to thyroid surgery. Sequencing was carried out using tumor tissue. This clonotype originated in a female donor with papillary thyroid cancer or a benign thyroid nodule (not recorded which). Some clones in this sample may be carry-over from other donors' samples. The chain combines TRBV12-3 or TRBV12-4 with TRBJ1-2; TRBD1 might be the D (6 bases). DNA of the CDR3: TGTGCCAGCAGTTTGAGTGCCGGGGGGCGAGGCTACACCTTC. Translating gives CASSLSAGGRGYTF.